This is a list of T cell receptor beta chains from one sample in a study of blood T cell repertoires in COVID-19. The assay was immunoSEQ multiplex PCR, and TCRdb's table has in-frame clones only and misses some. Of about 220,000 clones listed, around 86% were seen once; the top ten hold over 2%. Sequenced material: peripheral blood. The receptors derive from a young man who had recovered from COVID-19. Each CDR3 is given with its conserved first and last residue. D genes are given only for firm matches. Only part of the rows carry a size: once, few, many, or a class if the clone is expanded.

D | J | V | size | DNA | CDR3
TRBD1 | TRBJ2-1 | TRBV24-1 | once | TGTGCCACCAGTGGAGGACAGGATTTCTACAATGAGCAGTTCTTC | CATSGGQDFYNEQFF
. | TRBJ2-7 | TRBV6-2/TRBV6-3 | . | TGTGCCAGCAGTTACGGGGCAACCTACGAGCAGTACTTC | CASSYGATYEQYF
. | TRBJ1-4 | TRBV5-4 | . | TGTGCCAGCAGCTTGGTAGGGGCTGGTAATGAAAAACTGTTTTTT | CASSLVGAGNEKLFF
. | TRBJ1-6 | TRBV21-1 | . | TGTGCCACACAAAGGGGGCAGGGTATCTCACCCCTCCACTTT | CATQRGQGISPLHF
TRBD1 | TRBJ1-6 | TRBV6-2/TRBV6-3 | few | TGTGCCAGCAGTGACAGGGATAATTCACCCCTCCACTTT | CASSDRDNSPLHF
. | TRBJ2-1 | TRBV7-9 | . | TGTGCCAGCAACCCTGGACTCTTGGAGGATGAGCAGTTCTTC | CASNPGLLEDEQFF
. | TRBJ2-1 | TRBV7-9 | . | TGTGCCAGCAGCGTCCCTAGCGAGGAGCAGTTCTTC | CASSVPSEEQFF
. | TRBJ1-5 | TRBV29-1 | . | TGCAGCGTCACCGGGACACCCCCAGGGCCCCAGCATTTT | CSVTGTPPGPQHF
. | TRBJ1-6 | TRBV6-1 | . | TGTGCCAGCAGTGATTGGGGGGGTTCACCCCTCCACTTT | CASSDWGGSPLHF
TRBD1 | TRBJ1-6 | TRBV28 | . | TGTGCCAGGGGGACAGATCCACGTTATAATTCACCCCTCCACTTT | CARGTDPRYNSPLHF
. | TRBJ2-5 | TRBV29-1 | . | TGCAGCGGTGGCCCTCAAGAGACCCAGTACTTC | CSGGPQETQYF
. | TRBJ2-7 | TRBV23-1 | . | TGCGCCAGCAGTCCGGAGTCCTACGAGCAGTACTTC | CASSPESYEQYF
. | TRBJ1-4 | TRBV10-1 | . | TGCGCCAGCAGTGAGTCCGGACTTTTGGAAAAACTGTTTTTT | CASSESGLLEKLFF
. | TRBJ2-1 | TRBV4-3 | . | TGCGCCAGCAGCCAAGATCAGGGGTCCTCCTGGGGGAATGAGCAGTTCTTC | CASSQDQGSSWGNEQFF
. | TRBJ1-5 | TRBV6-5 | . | TGTGCCAGCAGTTATCGCCAGGGTGATAGTGGAGCCCAGCATTTT | CASSYRQGDSGAQHF
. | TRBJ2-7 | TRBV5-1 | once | TGCGCCAGCAGCTTGGCTGCGGAGGCCACCTACGAGCAGTACTTC | CASSLAAEATYEQYF